This T cell receptor beta chain was sequenced in a study of T cell responses to AZD1222 COVID-19 vaccine. Germline assignment: CDR1 SGHNT and CDR2 YYREEE (reference sequence). V was trimmed by 4 bases and J by 7 bases, leaving 6 bases between them. The CDR3 spans 11 residues. Libraries were prepared by immunoSEQ multiplex PCR; TCRdb keeps only in-frame clonotypes and omits some of them. This table has more than 95,000 clones, about 94% appearing once. Sequencing used peripheral blood, obtained on day 0 of AZD1222 vaccination. The sequence derives from an adult in good health. The rearrangement uses TRBV5-4 and TRBJ2-1; no firm D call. The CDR3 DNA follows: TGTGCCAGCAGCATCCGTAATGAGCAGTTCTTC. This sequence encodes CASSIRNEQFF. Full variable domain (outside the CDR3, taken from reference TRBV5-4 and TRBJ2-1): ETGVTQSPTHLIKTRGQQVTLRCSSQSGHNTVSWYQQALGQGPQFIFQYYREEENGRGNFPPRFSGLQFPNYSSELNVNALELDDSALYLCASSIRNEQFFGPGTRLTVL.